Below are 13 T cell receptor beta chains sequenced from a single sample in a study of early T cells in non-severe SARS-CoV-2 infection. TCRdb used MiXCR to reprocess the 5' RACE reads, holding one entry per CDR3 protein. Of 35,000 to 55,000 distinct CDR3 sequences listed, 20% to 25% were seen once; the top ten hold roughly 4.2%. The sequencing used whole blood, collected at baseline. These TCRs come from an adult who was a healthcare worker with PCR-confirmed SARS-CoV-2 infection or an uninfected control (not recorded which).

This clonotype was recorded many times. The chain recombines TRBV28 with TRBJ2-3, with 8 positions matching TRBD2. V dropped 1 base and J dropped 5; count of bases not matched to a gene: 11. The CDR3 sequence is 17 residues long. Germline V gene sequence: CDR1 MDHEN, CDR2 SYDVKM. The CDR3 nucleotides are TGTGCCAGCAGTTTATCCCTGGGACTAGGATCATTAGATACGCAGTATTTT. Protein product: CASSLSLGLGSLDTQYF. The full variable domain, in which reference TRBV28 and TRBJ2-3 provide the parts outside the CDR3, is DVKVTQSSRYLVKRTGEKVFLECVQDMDHENMFWYRQDPGLGLRLIYFSYDVKMKEKGDIPEGYSVSREKKERFSLILESASTNQTSMYLCASSLSLGLGSLDTQYFGPGTRLTVL.

The rearrangement uses TRBV6-2 or TRBV6-3 and TRBJ2-7; TRBD1 matches at 10 bases. CDR1 is MNHEY, CDR2 SVGEGT, per germline. The V and J ends lost 7 bases and 2 bases, in that order; junction bases with no gene match: 8. CDR3 length: 15 amino acids. CDR3: CASKPSGTGAYEQYF. The DNA for the CDR3 is TGTGCCAGCAAGCCTTCCGGGACAGGGGCCTACGAGCAGTACTTC.

This clonotype has just a few counts. Sequence at one end of the junction differs from germline and may be a read error. This chain links TRBV30 with TRBJ2-6; D is perhaps TRBD1 (6 bases). Germline V gene data show CDR1 as GTSNPN and CDR2 as SVGIG (reference sequence). This CDR3 region has 11 residues. Written as DNA, the CDR3 is TGTGCCTGGAGTGTAAGGGGACACACCATTTTC. Protein: CAWSVRGHTIF.

The gene calls are TRBV5-5 and TRBJ2-7; no definite D call. Germline CDR1 is SGHKS and CDR2 is YYEKEE (reference sequence). This CDR3 contains 12 residues. V was trimmed by 2 bases and J by 7 bases, leaving 10 bases between them. Written as DNA, the CDR3 is TGTGCCAGCAGCTTTTTAGTCGGGGAGCAGTACTTC. It encodes CASSFLVGEQYF.

The chain recombines TRBV2 with TRBJ2-3; TRBD1 matches at 11 bases. This CDR3 comprises 17 residues. The germline V gene has CDR1 SNHLY and CDR2 FYNNEI. V dropped 5 bases and J dropped 2; count of bases not matched to a gene: 9. CDR3 sequence (DNA): TGTGCCAGCAGTAGGACAGGGGGCAGGACGACCACAGATACGCAGTATTTT. It yields the protein CASSRTGGRTTTDTQYF. Looking up the rest from reference TRBV2 and TRBJ2-3 gives the full variable domain: EPEVTQTPSHQVTQMGQEVILRCVPISNHLYFYWYRQILGQKVEFLVSFYNNEISEKSEIFDDQFSVERPDGSNFTLKIRSTKLEDSAMYFCASSRTGGRTTTDTQYFGPGTRLTVL.

There are a few counts of this clonotype. The chain links TRBV27 to TRBJ2-2, with D hard to call. The CDR3 covers 14 residues. The germline V and J ends were trimmed by 5 bases and 5 bases, with 12 bases remaining between them. The germline V gene has CDR1 MNHEY and CDR2 SMNVEV (reference sequence). The CDR3 DNA follows: TGTGCCAGCAGTCAGAACCGGGCAACCGGGGAGCTGTTTTTT. Its protein is CASSQNRATGELFF.

This rearrangement joins TRBV5-1 to TRBJ2-5; TRBD2 aligns across 7 bases. Germline-derived CDR1 and CDR2 are SGHRS and YFSETQ. With V trimmed by 6 bases and J by 3 bases, 8 bases remained unmatched. This CDR3 contains 14 residues. For the CDR3, the DNA is TGCGCCAGCAAAAACGGGGCGGGGGAAGAGACCCAGTACTTC. Translated: CASKNGAGEETQYF. Supplemented by reference TRBV5-1 and TRBJ2-5, the full variable domain reads KAGVTQTPRYLIKTRGQQVTLSCSPISGHRSVSWYQQTPGQGLQFLFEYFSETQRNKGNFPGRFSGRQFSNSRSEMNVSTLELGDSALYLCASKNGAGEETQYFGPGTRLLVL.

This chain's CDR3 is CASTHLGQGNTGELFF. The CDR3 nucleotides read TGTGCCAGTACTCATCTAGGACAGGGGAACACCGGGGAGCTGTTTTTT. The chain carries TRBV19 and TRBJ2-2; 8 nucleotides match TRBD1. Unmatched junction bases numbered 8, after V lost 7 bases and J lost 1 base. Germline V gives CDR1 LNHDA, CDR2 SQIVND (reference sequence). The length of the CDR3 is 16 residues.

This chain connects TRBV5-1 to TRBJ1-5; 7 nucleotides agree with TRBD1. Germline V CDR1 and CDR2: SGHRS, YFSETQ. Trimming removed 3 bases from V and 0 bases from J; junction bases left unmatched: 3. This CDR3 comprises 15 residues. CDR3 loop: CASSSTGLSNQPQHF. CDR3 nucleotide sequence: TGCGCCAGCAGCTCGACAGGGCTTAGCAATCAGCCCCAGCATTTT.

This clonotype was observed a few times. The chain joins TRBV6-5 to TRBJ1-3; TRBD1 might be the D (5 bases). The CDR3 length is 14 residues. CDR1 and CDR2 from the germline V gene are MNHEY and SVGAGI. Trimming shortened V by 9 bases and J by 0 bases, and 12 bases separated the two germline ends. The CDR3 region has the DNA TGTGCCAGTACAACAGGCGTCTCTGGAAACACCATATATTTT. Protein: CASTTGVSGNTIYF.

This clonotype was found many times. The chain uses TRBV7-2 and TRBJ2-6, with a tentative D call TRBD1 (6 bases). The CDR3 extends over 16 amino acids. V dropped 5 bases and J dropped 0 bases, with 11 bases sitting between them. CDR1 SGHTA and CDR2 FQGNSA come from the germline V gene. The CDR3 is CASSVQGYSGANVLTF. In nucleotides, the CDR3 is TGTGCCAGCAGCGTACAGGGATACTCTGGGGCCAACGTCCTGACTTTC.

The chain joins TRBV9 to TRBJ1-6, with D unresolved. Trimming stripped 0 bases from V and 0 bases from J, with 10 bases between. Germline V gene sequence: CDR1 SGDLS, CDR2 YYNGEE. The CDR3 contains 17 residues. The CDR3 DNA reads as TGTGCCAGCAGCGTAGGCCCGAAGAGCTCCTATAATTCACCCCTCCACTTT. It specifies CASSVGPKSSYNSPLHF.

This clonotype occurred a few times. The chain combines TRBV12-3 or TRBV12-4 with TRBJ2-2; the D gene is possibly TRBD1 (6 bases). The V and J ends lost 4 bases and 1 base respectively, with 10 bases between them. The CDR3 extends over 15 amino acids. The CDR3: CASSSRTENTGELFF. Written as DNA, the CDR3 is TGTGCCAGCAGTTCCCGGACAGAGAACACCGGGGAGCTGTTTTTT.